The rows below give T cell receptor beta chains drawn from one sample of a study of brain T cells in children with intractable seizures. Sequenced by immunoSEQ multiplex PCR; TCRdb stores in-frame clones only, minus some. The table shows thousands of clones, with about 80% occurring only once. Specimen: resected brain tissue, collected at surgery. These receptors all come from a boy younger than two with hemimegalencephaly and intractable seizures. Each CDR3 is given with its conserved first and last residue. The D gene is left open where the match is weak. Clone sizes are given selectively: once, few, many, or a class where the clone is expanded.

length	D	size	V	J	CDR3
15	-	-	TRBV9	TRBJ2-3	CASSVGRRTTDTQYF
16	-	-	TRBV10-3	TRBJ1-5	CAISVQGPYSNQPQHF
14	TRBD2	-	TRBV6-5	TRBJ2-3	CASKRLAGADTQYF
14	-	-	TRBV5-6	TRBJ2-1	CASSFVANYNEQFF
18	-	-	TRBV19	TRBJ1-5	CASSMGRPFVYSNQPQHF
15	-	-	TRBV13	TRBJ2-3	CASSSSGTRTDTQYF
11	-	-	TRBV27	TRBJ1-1	CAARGNTEAFF
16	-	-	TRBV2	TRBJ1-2	CASRPMDGTANYGYTF
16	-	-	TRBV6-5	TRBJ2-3	CASSYSWADPGVTQYF
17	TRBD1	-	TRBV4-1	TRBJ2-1	CASSQVIGQGARNEQFF
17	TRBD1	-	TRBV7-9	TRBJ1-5	CASSSTMGQGYGQPQHF
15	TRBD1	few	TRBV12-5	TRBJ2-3	CASGVPGTGADTQYF
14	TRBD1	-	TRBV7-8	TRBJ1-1	CASSLGDRGTEAFF
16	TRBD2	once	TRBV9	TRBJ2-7	CASSVNPGLTVHEQYF
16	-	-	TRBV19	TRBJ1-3	CASTPKPQGSGNTIYF
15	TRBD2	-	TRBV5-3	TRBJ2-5	CARSWPPAGEETQYF
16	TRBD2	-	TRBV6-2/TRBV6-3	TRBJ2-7	CASSYEVAGFSYEQYF
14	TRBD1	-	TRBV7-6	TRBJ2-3	CASSFRGGRDTQYF
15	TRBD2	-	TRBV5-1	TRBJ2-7	CASSFTSGATYEQYF